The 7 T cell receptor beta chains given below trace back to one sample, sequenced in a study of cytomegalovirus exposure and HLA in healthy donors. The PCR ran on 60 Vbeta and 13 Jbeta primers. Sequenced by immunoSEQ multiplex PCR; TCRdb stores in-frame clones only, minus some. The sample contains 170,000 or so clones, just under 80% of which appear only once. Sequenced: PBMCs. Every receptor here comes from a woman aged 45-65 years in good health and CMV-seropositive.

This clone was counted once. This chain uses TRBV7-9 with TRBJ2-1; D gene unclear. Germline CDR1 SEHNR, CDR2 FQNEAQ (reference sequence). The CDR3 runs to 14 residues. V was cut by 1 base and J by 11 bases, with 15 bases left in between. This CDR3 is CASSLGAQTHQQFF. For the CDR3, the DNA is TGTGCCAGCAGCTTAGGGGCACAGACCCACCAGCAGTTCTTC.

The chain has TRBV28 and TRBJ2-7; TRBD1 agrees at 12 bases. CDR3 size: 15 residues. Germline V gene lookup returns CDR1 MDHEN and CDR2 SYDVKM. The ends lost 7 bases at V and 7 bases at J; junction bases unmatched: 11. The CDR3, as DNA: TGTGCCAGCACTAAATCGGGACAGGGGGCCAGGGAGCAGTACTTC. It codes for CASTKSGQGAREQYF.

The CDR3: CASRGGGRPKYEQYF. The CDR3 DNA is TGTGCCAGCAGAGGGGGGGGGAGGCCCAAATACGAGCAGTACTTC. The rearrangement joins TRBV21-1 to TRBJ2-7; the D call in the table, TRBD2, was not verified against the DNA. TRBV21-1 is annotated as a pseudogene. There are 15 residues in the CDR3.

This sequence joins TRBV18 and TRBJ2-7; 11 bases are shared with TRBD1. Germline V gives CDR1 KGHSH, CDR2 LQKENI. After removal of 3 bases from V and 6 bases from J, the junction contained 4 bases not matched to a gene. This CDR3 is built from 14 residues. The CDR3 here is CASSPTGTGGEQYF. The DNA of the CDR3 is TGTGCCAGCTCACCCACCGGGACAGGGGGCGAGCAGTACTTC.

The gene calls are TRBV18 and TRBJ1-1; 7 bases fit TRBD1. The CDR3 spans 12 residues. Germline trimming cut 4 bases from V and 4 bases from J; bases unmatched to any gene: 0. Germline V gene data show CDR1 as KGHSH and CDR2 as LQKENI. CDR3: CASSRQGTEAFF. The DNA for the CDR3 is TGTGCCAGCTCACGACAGGGCACTGAAGCTTTCTTT.

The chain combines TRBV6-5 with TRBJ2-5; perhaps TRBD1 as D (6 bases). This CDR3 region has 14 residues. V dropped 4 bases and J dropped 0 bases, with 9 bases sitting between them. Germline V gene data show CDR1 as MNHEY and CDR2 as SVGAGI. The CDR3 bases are TGTGCCAGCAGTTCTCAGGGGTACCAAGAGACCCAGTACTTC. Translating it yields CASSSQGYQETQYF.

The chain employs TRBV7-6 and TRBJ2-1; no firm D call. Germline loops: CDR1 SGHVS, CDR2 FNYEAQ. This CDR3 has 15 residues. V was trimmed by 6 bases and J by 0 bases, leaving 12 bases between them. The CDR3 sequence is CASSRRPSSYNEQFF. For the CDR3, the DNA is TGTGCCAGCAGTCGTCGCCCCAGCTCCTACAATGAGCAGTTCTTC.